This T cell receptor beta chain comes out of a study of T cells in Graves' hyperthyroidism and ophthalmopathy. The sample holds a few counts of this clonotype. Antigen: not known. Based on clinical symptoms, serum thyroxine and TRAb, thyroid ultrasound and orbital computed tomography, diagnoses were reached. This CDR3 contains 15 residues. Germline CDR1 and CDR2: DFQATT and SNEGSKA (reference sequence). The junction had 14 bases not matched to a gene; V was cut back by 4 bases and J by 7 bases. Amplified TCR beta CDR3 regions came from RNA transcripts. The HTBI primer set served for first-round RT-PCR of the TCR CDR3. TCRdb processed the multiplex PCR reads anew with MiXCR; each CDR3 protein has one entry. The sample lists around 540,000 distinct CDR3 sequences; about 45% were seen once. Study-wide results and caveats: In validation, the model predicted ophthalmopathy. These predictions came a median around 5.9 months before onset. Among thyroid clonotypes expanded above 0.001, most also appeared in blood.

The chain uses TRBV20-1 and TRBJ2-7, with 9 positions matching TRBD2. The receptor was isolated from a woman between 18 and 29 years old with Graves' hyperthyroidism. Sequencing was carried out using peripheral blood or thyroid tissue (not recorded which). CDR3: CSATFGGRVAFEQYF. In DNA form, the CDR3 reads TGCAGTGCTACCTTCGGCGGGAGGGTTGCCTTTGAGCAGTACTTC.